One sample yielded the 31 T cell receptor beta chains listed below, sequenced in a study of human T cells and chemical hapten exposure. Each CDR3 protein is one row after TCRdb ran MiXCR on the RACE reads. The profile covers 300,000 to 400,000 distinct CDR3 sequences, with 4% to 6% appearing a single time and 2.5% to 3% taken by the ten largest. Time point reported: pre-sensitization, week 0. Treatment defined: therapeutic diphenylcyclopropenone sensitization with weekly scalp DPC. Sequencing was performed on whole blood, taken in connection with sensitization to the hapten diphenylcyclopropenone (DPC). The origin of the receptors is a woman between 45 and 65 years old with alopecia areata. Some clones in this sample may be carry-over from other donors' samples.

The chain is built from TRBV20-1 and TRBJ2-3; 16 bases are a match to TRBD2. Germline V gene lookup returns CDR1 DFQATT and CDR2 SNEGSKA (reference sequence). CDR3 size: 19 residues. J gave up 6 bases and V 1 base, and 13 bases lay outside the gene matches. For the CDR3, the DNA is TGCAGTGCTAGAGGGTATTCTCAGGGACTAGCGGGAGGGCCGGATACGCAGTATTTT. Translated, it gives CSARGYSQGLAGGPDTQYF.

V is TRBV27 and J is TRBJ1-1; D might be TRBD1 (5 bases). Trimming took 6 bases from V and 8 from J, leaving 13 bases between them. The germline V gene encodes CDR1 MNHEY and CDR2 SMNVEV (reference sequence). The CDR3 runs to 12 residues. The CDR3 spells CASSTGHREAFF. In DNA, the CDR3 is TGTGCCAGCAGCACGGGGCACCGCGAAGCTTTCTTT.

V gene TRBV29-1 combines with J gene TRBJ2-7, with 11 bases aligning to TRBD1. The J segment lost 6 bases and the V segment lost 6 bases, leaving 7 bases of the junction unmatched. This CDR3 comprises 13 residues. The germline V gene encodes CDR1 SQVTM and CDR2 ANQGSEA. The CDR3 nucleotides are TGCAGCGTCGGACCGGGACAGGGGGGCGAGCAGTACTTC. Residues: CSVGPGQGGEQYF.

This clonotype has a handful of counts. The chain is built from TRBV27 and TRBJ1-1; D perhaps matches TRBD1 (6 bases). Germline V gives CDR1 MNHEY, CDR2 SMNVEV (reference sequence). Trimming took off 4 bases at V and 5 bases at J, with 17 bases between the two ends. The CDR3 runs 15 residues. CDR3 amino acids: CASSSLFIGGTEAFF. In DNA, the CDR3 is TGTGCCAGCAGTTCCCTCTTTATAGGGGGAACTGAAGCTTTCTTT.

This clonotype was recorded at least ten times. The CDR3 sequence is CASSLRTGGYTF. As DNA, the CDR3 is TGTGCCAGCAGTCTTAGGACAGGGGGCTACACCTTC. The chain uses TRBV12-3 or TRBV12-4 and TRBJ1-2, with 8 bases aligning to TRBD1. J was trimmed by 8 bases and V by 5 bases; bases with no gene match: 4. The CDR3 is made up of 12 amino acids.

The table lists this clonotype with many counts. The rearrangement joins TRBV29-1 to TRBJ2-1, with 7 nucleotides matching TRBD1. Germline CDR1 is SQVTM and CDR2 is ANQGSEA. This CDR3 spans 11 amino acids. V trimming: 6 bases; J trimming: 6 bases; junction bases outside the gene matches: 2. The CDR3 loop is CSVGTANEQFF. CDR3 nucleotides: TGCAGCGTCGGGACAGCCAATGAGCAGTTCTTC.

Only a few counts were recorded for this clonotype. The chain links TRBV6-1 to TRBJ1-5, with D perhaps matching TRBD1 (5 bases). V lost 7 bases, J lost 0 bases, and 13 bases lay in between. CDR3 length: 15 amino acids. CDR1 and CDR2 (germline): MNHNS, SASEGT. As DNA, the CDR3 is TGTGCCAGCACCACGAGGAGGGGTAGCAATCAGCCCCAGCATTTT. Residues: CASTTRRGSNQPQHF.

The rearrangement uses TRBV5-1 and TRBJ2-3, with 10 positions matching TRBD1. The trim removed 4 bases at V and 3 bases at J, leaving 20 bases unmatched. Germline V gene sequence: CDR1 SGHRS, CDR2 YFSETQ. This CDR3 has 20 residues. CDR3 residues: CASSLQTGGVSFQGTDTQYF. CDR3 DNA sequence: TGCGCCAGCAGCCTCCAGACAGGGGGCGTTTCTTTTCAAGGAACAGATACGCAGTATTTT. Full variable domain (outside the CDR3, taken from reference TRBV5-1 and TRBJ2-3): KAGVTQTPRYLIKTRGQQVTLSCSPISGHRSVSWYQQTPGQGLQFLFEYFSETQRNKGNFPGRFSGRQFSNSRSEMNVSTLELGDSALYLCASSLQTGGVSFQGTDTQYFGPGTRLTVL.

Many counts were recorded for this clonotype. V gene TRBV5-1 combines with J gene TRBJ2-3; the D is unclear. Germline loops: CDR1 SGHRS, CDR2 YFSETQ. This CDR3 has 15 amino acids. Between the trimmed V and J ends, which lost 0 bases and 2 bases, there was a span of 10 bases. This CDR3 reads CASSLEAGYTDTQYF. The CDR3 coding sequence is TGCGCCAGCAGCTTGGAGGCCGGATACACAGATACGCAGTATTTT.

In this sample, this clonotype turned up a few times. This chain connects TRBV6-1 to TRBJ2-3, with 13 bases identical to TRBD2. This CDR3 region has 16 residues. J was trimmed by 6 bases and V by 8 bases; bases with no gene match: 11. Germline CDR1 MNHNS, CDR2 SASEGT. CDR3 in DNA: TGTGCCAGCTGGGGGCAACTAGCGGGAGGGCCCGATACGCAGTATTTT. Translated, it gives CASWGQLAGGPDTQYF.

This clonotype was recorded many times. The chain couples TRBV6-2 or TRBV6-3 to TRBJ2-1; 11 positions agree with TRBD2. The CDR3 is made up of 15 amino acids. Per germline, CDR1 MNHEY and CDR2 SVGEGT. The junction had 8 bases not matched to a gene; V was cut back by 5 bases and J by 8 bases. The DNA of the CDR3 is TGTGCCAGCAGTGGTACTAGCGGGAGAAGGTATGAGCAGTTCTTC. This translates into CASSGTSGRRYEQFF.

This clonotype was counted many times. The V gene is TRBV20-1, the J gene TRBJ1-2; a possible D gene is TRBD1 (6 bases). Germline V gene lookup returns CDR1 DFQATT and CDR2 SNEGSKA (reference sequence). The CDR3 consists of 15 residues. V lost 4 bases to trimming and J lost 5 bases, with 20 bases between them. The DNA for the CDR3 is TGCAGTGCTACGAGACAGGACACGACCGAGTATGGCTACACCTTC. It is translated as CSATRQDTTEYGYTF.

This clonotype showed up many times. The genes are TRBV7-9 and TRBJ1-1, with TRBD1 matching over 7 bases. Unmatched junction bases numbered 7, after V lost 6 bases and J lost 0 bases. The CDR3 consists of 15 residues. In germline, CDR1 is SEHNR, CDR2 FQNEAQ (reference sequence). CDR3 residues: CASRTDRIMNTEAFF. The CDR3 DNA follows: TGTGCCAGCAGGACGGACAGGATTATGAACACTGAAGCTTTCTTT. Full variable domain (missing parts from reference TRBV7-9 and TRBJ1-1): DTGVSQNPRHKITKRGQNVTFRCDPISEHNRLYWYRQTLGQGPEFLTYFQNEAQLEKSRLLSDRFSAERPKGSFSTLEIQRTEQGDSAMYLCASRTDRIMNTEAFFGQGTRLTVV.

Here the CDR3 reads CSAPRTGEGYTF. As DNA, the CDR3 is TGCAGTGCACCCCGAACGGGGGAAGGCTACACCTTC. This rearrangement joins TRBV20-1 to TRBJ1-2, with D possibly being TRBD1 (5 bases). The CDR3 sequence is 12 residues long. The germline V gene encodes CDR1 DFQATT and CDR2 SNEGSKA (reference sequence). V was shortened by 6 bases and J by 8 bases, with 16 bases between the two germline ends.

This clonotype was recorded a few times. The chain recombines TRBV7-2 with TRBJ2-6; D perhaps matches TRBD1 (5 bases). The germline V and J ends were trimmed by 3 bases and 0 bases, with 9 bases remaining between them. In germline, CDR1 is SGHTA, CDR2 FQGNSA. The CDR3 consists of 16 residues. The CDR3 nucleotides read TGTGCCAGCAGCTTGTCAGGGAACTCTGGGGCCAACGTCCTGACTTTC. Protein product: CASSLSGNSGANVLTF.

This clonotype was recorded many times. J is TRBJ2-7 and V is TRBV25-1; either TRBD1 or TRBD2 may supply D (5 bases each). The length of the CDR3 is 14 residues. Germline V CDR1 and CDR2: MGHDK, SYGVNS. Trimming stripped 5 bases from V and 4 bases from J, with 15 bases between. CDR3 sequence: CASSSPGTGYEQYF. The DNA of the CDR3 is TGTGCCAGCAGTTCTCCAGGGACGGGTTACGAGCAGTACTTC.

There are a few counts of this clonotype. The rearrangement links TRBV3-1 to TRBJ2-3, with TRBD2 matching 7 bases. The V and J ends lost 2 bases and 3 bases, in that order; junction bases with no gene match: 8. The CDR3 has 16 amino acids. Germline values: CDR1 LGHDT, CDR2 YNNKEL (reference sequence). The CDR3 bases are TGTGCCAGCAGCCAACCATCGGGGGGTGTAACAGATACGCAGTATTTT. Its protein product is CASSQPSGGVTDTQYF.

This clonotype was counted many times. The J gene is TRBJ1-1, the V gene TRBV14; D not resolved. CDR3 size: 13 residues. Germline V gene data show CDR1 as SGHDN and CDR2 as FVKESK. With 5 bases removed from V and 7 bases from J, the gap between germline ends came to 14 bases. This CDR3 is CASSARPSFEAFF. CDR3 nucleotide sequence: TGTGCCAGCAGCGCTAGGCCTTCCTTTGAAGCTTTCTTT.

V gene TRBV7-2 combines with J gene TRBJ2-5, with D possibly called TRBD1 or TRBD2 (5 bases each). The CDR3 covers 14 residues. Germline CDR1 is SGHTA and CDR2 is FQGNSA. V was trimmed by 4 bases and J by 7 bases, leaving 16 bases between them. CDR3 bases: TGTGCCAGCAGCTCTTCCCGGGACGGTCGGACCCAGTACTTC. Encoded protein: CASSSSRDGRTQYF.

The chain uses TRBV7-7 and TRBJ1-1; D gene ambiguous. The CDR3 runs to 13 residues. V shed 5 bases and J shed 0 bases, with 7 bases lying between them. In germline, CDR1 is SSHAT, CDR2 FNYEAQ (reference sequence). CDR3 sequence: CASSQQMNTEAFF. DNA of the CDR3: TGTGCCAGCAGCCAACAGATGAACACTGAAGCTTTCTTT.

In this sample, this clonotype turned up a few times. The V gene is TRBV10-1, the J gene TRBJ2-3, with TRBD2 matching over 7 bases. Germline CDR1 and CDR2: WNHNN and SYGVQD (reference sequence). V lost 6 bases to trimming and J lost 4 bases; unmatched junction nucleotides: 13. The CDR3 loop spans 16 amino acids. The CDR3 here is CASSNLGGSQADTQYF. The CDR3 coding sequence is TGCGCCAGCAGCAACCTGGGCGGGAGCCAGGCAGATACGCAGTATTTT.

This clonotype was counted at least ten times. The CDR3 loop is CASSLGQDPSYEQYF. The CDR3 DNA follows: TGTGCCAGCAGCTTAGGGCAGGACCCCTCCTACGAGCAGTACTTC. The chain uses TRBV7-7 and TRBJ2-7; no reliable D call. CDR3 size: 15 residues. Trimming took 1 base from V and 0 from J, leaving 10 bases between them. Per germline, CDR1 SSHAT and CDR2 FNYEAQ (reference sequence).

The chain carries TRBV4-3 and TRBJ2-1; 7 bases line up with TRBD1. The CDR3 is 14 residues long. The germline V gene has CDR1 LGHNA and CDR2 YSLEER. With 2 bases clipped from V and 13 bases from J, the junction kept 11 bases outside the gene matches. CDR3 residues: CASSQTYRDSAQFF. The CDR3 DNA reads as TGCGCCAGCAGCCAAACTTACCGGGACAGTGCCCAGTTCTTC.

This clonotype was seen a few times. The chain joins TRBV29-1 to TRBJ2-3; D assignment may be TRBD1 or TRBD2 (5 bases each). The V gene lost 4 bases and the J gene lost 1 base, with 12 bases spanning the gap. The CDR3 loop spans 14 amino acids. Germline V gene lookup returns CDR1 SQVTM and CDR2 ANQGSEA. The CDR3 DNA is TGCAGCGTTGGGGACCAGGGCGGCACAGATACGCAGTATTTT. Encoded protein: CSVGDQGGTDTQYF.

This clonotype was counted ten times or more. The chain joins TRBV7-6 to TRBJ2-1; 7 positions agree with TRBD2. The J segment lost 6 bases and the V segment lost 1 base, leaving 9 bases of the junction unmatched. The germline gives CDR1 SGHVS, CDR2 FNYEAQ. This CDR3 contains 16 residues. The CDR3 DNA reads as TGTGCCAGCAGCTTAGAACGGCTAGCGGTAGGCAATGAGCAGTTCTTC. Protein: CASSLERLAVGNEQFF.

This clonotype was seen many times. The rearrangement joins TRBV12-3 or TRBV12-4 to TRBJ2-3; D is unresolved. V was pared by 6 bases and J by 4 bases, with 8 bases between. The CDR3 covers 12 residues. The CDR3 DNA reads TGTGCCAGCAGCTGGGTGGCAGATACGCAGTATTTT. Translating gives CASSWVADTQYF.

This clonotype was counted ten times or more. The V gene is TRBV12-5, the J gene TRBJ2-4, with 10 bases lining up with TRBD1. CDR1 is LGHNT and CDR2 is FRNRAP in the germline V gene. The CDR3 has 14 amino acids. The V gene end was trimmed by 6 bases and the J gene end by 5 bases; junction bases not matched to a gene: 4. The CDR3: CASGPGTGENIQYF. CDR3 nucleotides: TGTGCTAGTGGACCGGGGACAGGGGAAAACATTCAGTACTTC. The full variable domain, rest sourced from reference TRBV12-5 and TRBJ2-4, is DARVTQTPRHKVTEMGQEVTMRCQPILGHNTVFWYRQTMMQGLELLAYFRNRAPLDDSGMPKDRFSAEMPDATLATLKIQPSEPRDSAVYFCASGPGTGENIQYFGAGTRLSVL.

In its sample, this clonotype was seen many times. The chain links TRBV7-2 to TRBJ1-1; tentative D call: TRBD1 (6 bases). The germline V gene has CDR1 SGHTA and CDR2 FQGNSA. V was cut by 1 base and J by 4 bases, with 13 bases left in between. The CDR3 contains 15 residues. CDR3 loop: CASSLDPQGATEAFF. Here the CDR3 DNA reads TGTGCCAGCAGCTTAGACCCACAGGGTGCCACTGAAGCTTTCTTT.

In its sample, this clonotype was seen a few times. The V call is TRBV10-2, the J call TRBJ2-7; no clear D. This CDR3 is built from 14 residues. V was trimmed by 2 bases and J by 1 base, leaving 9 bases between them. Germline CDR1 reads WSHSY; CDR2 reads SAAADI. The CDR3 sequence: CASSETSLSYEQYF. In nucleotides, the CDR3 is TGCGCCAGCAGTGAGACTTCACTTTCCTACGAGCAGTACTTC.

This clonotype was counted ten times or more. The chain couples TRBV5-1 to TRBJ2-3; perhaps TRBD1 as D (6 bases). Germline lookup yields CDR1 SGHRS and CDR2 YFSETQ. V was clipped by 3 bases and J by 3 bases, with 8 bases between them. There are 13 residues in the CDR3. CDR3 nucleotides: TGCGCCAGCAGCTCAACAGGGACAGATACGCAGTATTTT. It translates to CASSSTGTDTQYF.

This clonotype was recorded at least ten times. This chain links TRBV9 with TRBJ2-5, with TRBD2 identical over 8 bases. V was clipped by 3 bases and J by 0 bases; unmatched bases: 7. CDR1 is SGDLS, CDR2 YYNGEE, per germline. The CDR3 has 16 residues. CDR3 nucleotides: TGTGCCAGCAGCGCTCCACGGGGGGGTTACCAAGAGACCCAGTACTTC. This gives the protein CASSAPRGGYQETQYF.